The next 22 T cell receptor beta chains were all read from a single sample in a study of T cells in Graves' hyperthyroidism and ophthalmopathy. TCR beta CDR3 region amplification was performed from RNA transcripts. HTBI primers were used for first-round RT-PCR of the TCR CDR3. Each CDR3 protein is one row after TCRdb ran MiXCR on the multiplex PCR reads. The table records some 570,000 distinct CDR3 sequences, 17% of them present only once. Input material: blood. These TCRs come from a woman aged 18-30 years with Graves' ophthalmopathy.

J is TRBJ1-6 and V is TRBV11-2; D ambiguous. There are 17 residues in the CDR3. The V gene's germline CDR1 is SGHAT and CDR2 FQNNGV. V dropped 6 bases and J dropped 0 bases, with 15 bases sitting between them. The CDR3 is CASSSPTGFSYNSPLHF. DNA of the CDR3: TGTGCCAGCAGTTCCCCCACGGGATTCTCCTATAATTCACCCCTCCACTTT. Full variable domain (remainder filled in from reference TRBV11-2 and TRBJ1-6): EAGVAQSPRYKIIEKRQSVAFWCNPISGHATLYWYQQILGQGPKLLIQFQNNGVVDDSQLPKDRFSAERLKGVDSTLKIQPAKLEDSAVYLCASSSPTGFSYNSPLHFGNGTRLTVT.

This clonotype was counted only a few times. J is TRBJ1-3 and V is TRBV5-6, with D unresolved. Germline lookup yields CDR1 SGHDT and CDR2 YYEEEE. This CDR3 region has 15 residues. V was shortened by 2 bases and J by 0 bases, with 9 bases between the two germline ends. The CDR3 is CASSFSGSSGNTIYF. The DNA of the CDR3 is TGTGCCAGCAGCTTCTCCGGGAGCTCTGGAAACACCATATATTTT.

For this clonotype: A read error is possible here, since a much larger clone lies one base away. The V call is TRBV5-6, the J call TRBJ1-2; perhaps TRBD1 as D (6 bases). V gave up 4 bases and J gave up 8 bases, with 15 bases separating them. Germline V lookup: CDR1 SGHDT, CDR2 YYEEEE. The length of the CDR3 is 13 residues. This CDR3 reads CASSKTGPGGYTF. In DNA form, the CDR3 reads TGTGCCAGCAGCAAAACAGGGCCCGGGGGCTACACCTTC.

CDR3 nucleotides: TGCAGTGCCCGGGACTCAAGGAGCTCCTACGAGCAGTACTTC. It is translated as CSARDSRSSYEQYF. The rearrangement uses TRBV20-1 and TRBJ2-7; maybe TRBD2 (6 bases). From germline, CDR1 is DFQATT and CDR2 SNEGSKA (reference sequence). V was clipped by 6 bases and J by 0 bases, with 15 bases between them. CDR3 size: 14 residues.

This clonotype was observed many times. The V gene is TRBV4-2, the J gene TRBJ2-7; 11 positions match TRBD2. V lost 3 bases, J lost 4 bases, and 2 bases stayed unmatched. Germline CDR1 LGHNA, CDR2 YNFKEQ. This CDR3 contains 14 residues. The CDR3 DNA sequence: TGTGCCAGCAGCCATACTAGCGGGAGATACGAGCAGTACTTC. It translates to CASSHTSGRYEQYF.

The chain recombines TRBV10-3 with TRBJ1-5, with 9 nucleotides matching TRBD1. Germline-derived CDR1 and CDR2 are ENHRY and SYGVKD. The CDR3 runs to 16 residues. The V segment lost 3 bases and the J segment 7 bases; nucleotides outside the gene matches: 10. The CDR3 here is CAISDGDREPSQPQHF. The CDR3 bases are TGTGCCATCAGTGACGGGGACAGGGAGCCATCGCAGCCCCAGCATTTT.

This clonotype was counted many times. The chain couples TRBV28 to TRBJ2-7; D is ambiguous. CDR3 length: 15 residues. Germline loops: CDR1 MDHEN, CDR2 SYDVKM. V lost 5 bases and J 3 bases, leaving 17 bases between the germline ends. CDR3: CASSTPGLLGYEQYF. The CDR3 DNA is TGTGCCAGCAGTACTCCAGGCCTGTTAGGCTACGAGCAGTACTTC. Full variable domain (remainder filled in from reference TRBV28 and TRBJ2-7): DVKVTQSSRYLVKRTGEKVFLECVQDMDHENMFWYRQDPGLGLRLIYFSYDVKMKEKGDIPEGYSVSREKKERFSLILESASTNQTSMYLCASSTPGLLGYEQYFGPGTRLTVT.

This clonotype occurred many times. CDR3 nucleotides: TGTGCCAGCAGTGTACGGGCGGACAGGCCGCTCTACAATGAGCAGTTCTTC. It yields the protein CASSVRADRPLYNEQFF. J is TRBJ2-1 and V is TRBV2; TRBD1 matches 7 bases. The CDR3 is 17 amino acids. V gave up 4 bases and J gave up 3 bases; unmatched junction bases: 12. CDR1 is SNHLY, CDR2 FYNNEI, per germline.

The CDR3 DNA is TGTGCCACCCAAACAGGGACCGGGGAGCTGTTTTTT. This encodes CATQTGTGELFF. The chain combines TRBV10-3 with TRBJ2-2; tentatively, D is TRBD1 (6 bases). CDR1 is ENHRY, CDR2 SYGVKD, per germline. The CDR3 has 12 residues. The ends were cut back, 10 bases at V and 5 bases at J, with 11 bases in the middle.

V gene TRBV7-3 combines with J gene TRBJ2-1; no firm D call. Per the germline V gene, CDR1 is SGHTA and CDR2 is FQGTGA. CDR3 length: 14 residues. V was pared by 2 bases and J by 2 bases, with 7 bases between. The CDR3 sequence is CASSLGDAYNEQFF. DNA for the CDR3: TGTGCCAGCAGCTTAGGAGACGCCTACAATGAGCAGTTCTTC.

V gene TRBV28 combines with J gene TRBJ1-5, with a possible D match to TRBD1 (6 bases). V shed 3 bases and J shed 7 bases, with 25 bases lying between them. The CDR3 covers 18 residues. Germline V gene data show CDR1 as MDHEN and CDR2 as SYDVKM. The CDR3 region is CASSLGASGAQGGQPQHF. CDR3 sequence (DNA): TGTGCCAGCAGTTTGGGGGCTTCGGGGGCGCAAGGGGGGCAGCCCCAGCATTTT.

This clonotype was counted many times. The V call is TRBV30, the J call TRBJ2-7; possibly TRBD2 for D (5 bases). V was cut by 0 bases and J by 6 bases, with 9 bases left in between. The CDR3 spans 12 residues. CDR1 and CDR2 from the germline V gene are GTSNPN and SVGIG (reference sequence). The DNA for the CDR3 is TGTGCCTGGAGTGTACACGGGGTCGAGCAGTACTTC. Translating it yields CAWSVHGVEQYF.

This clonotype was seen repeatedly, ten times or more. The rearrangement links TRBV5-4 to TRBJ1-1; no firm D call. The CDR3 extends over 14 amino acids. Germline CDR1 is SGHNT and CDR2 is YYREEE (reference sequence). The V end was cut by 0 bases, the J end by 2 bases, with 8 bases between. The CDR3 region is CASSLDVPNTEAFF. For the CDR3, the DNA is TGTGCCAGCAGCTTGGACGTCCCCAACACTGAAGCTTTCTTT. Variable domain in full (rest from reference TRBV5-4 and TRBJ1-1): ETGVTQSPTHLIKTRGQQVTLRCSSQSGHNTVSWYQQALGQGPQFIFQYYREEENGRGNFPPRFSGLQFPNYSSELNVNALELDDSALYLCASSLDVPNTEAFFGQGTRLTVV.

The sample holds a few counts of this clonotype. The J gene is TRBJ2-2, the V gene TRBV27; D remains ambiguous. The CDR3 is 11 residues long. Germline-derived CDR1 and CDR2 are MNHEY and SMNVEV (reference sequence). V lost 4 bases and J lost 8, with 5 bases in between. The CDR3 bases are TGTGCCAGCAGTTCTTGGGGGGAGCTGTTTTTT. Translation gives CASSSWGELFF.

The rearrangement uses TRBV28 and TRBJ1-6; tentative D call: TRBD1 (6 bases). V lost 6 bases, J lost 3 bases, and 12 bases lay in between. The CDR3 consists of 15 residues. CDR1 and CDR2 from the germline V gene are MDHEN and SYDVKM. As DNA, the CDR3 is TGTGCCAGCAGCAACTTGGACAGCTATAATTCACCCCTCCACTTT. It codes for CASSNLDSYNSPLHF.

This clonotype has a count of ten or more. The V gene is TRBV3-1, the J gene TRBJ1-1, with D unresolved. The CDR3 totals 15 residues. Per the germline V gene, CDR1 is LGHDT and CDR2 is YNNKEL (reference sequence). Trimming took 4 bases from V and 5 from J, leaving 17 bases between them. In nucleotides, the CDR3 is TGTGCCAGCAGCCCTAGGACTTTAGGTGGGACTGAAGCTTTCTTT. Translation gives CASSPRTLGGTEAFF.

V is TRBV9 and J is TRBJ2-3, with D possibly TRBD1 on 5 matching bases. The CDR3 contains 15 residues. CDR1 is SGDLS, CDR2 YYNGEE, per germline. With 1 base removed from V and 4 bases from J, the gap between germline ends came to 13 bases. CDR3 residues: CASSVTPQGSDTQYF. Written as DNA, the CDR3 is TGTGCCAGCAGCGTAACCCCGCAGGGTTCAGATACGCAGTATTTT.

J is TRBJ2-7 and V is TRBV25-1; D is undetermined. The V end lost 3 bases, the J end lost 0 bases, and 3 bases lay between the germline ends. The CDR3 has 12 residues. The germline V gene encodes CDR1 MGHDK and CDR2 SYGVNS. The CDR3 is CASSDFSYEQYF. As DNA, the CDR3 is TGTGCCAGCAGTGATTTCTCCTACGAGCAGTACTTC.

This clonotype was seen only a few times. This chain's CDR3 is CASSHFRGSNEKLFF. In DNA form, the CDR3 reads TGTGCCAGCAGCCACTTTCGGGGATCTAATGAAAAACTGTTTTTT. The chain uses TRBV12-3 or TRBV12-4 and TRBJ1-4; no clear D gene. The CDR3 runs 15 residues. V was trimmed by 6 bases and J by 3 bases, leaving 14 bases between them.

Regarding this clonotype: This sequence may be a read error, since a much larger clone differs from it by one base. No conserved phenylalanine or tryptophan is present at the end of the CDR3, so a read error is the likely explanation. The chain carries TRBV7-8 and TRBJ2-5; 7 bases map to TRBD2. Per the germline V gene, CDR1 is SGHVS and CDR2 is FQNEAQ. This CDR3 has 14 residues. V lost 1 base to trimming and J lost 2 bases; unmatched junction nucleotides: 1. This CDR3 reads CASSLVLAQETQYL. The CDR3 nucleotides read TGTGCCAGCAGCTTAGTACTAGCGCAAGAGACCCAGTACCTC.

This clonotype has a count of ten or more. The rearrangement links TRBV12-3 or TRBV12-4 to TRBJ1-5, with D maybe TRBD1 (5 bases). Trimming took off 5 bases at V and 3 bases at J, with 11 bases between the two ends. CDR3 size: 14 residues. CDR3 nucleotides: TGTGCCAGCAGTCCGGCAGGGTCCAATCAGCCCCAGCATTTT. Protein: CASSPAGSNQPQHF.

This chain joins TRBV2 and TRBJ1-3, with D possibly matching TRBD1 (5 bases). The CDR3 loop spans 13 amino acids. CDR1 and CDR2 from the germline V gene are SNHLY and FYNNEI. V was shortened by 7 bases and J by 2 bases, with 9 bases between the two germline ends. The CDR3 DNA reads TGTGCCAGCATCGGACAAGCTGGAAACACCATATATTTT. Translating it yields CASIGQAGNTIYF.